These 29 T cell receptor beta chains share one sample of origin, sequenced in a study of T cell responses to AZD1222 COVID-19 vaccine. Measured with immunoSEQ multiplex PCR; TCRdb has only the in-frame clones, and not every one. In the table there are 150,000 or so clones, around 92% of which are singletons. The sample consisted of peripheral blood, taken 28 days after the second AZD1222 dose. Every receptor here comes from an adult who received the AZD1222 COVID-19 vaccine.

The CDR3 loop reads CASSTSGDADTQYF. The CDR3 nucleotides are TGCGCCAGCAGCACCTCCGGGGATGCAGATACGCAGTATTTT. The chain combines TRBV5-1 with TRBJ2-3; D is perhaps TRBD2 (5 bases). The CDR3 has 14 residues. The ends were cut back, 4 bases at V and 4 bases at J, with 13 bases in the middle. Germline V gives CDR1 SGHRS, CDR2 YFSETQ.

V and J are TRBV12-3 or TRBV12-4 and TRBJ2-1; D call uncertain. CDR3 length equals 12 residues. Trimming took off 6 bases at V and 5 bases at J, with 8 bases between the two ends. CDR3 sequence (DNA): TGTGCCAGCAGCCCTAGGGACAATGAGCAGTTCTTC. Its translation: CASSPRDNEQFF.

The CDR3 loop reads CASSFDRGPYEQYF. CDR3 DNA: TGTGCCAGCAGCTTTGACAGGGGGCCCTACGAGCAGTACTTC. The chain couples TRBV7-2 to TRBJ2-7, with 10 bases lining up with TRBD1. Germline V lookup: CDR1 SGHTA, CDR2 FQGNSA. The V and J ends lost 3 bases and 2 bases, in that order; junction bases with no gene match: 1. The CDR3 loop spans 14 amino acids.

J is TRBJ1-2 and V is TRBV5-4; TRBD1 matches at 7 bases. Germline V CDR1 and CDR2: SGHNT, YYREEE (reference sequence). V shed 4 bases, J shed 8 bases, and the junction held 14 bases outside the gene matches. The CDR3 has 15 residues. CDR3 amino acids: CASSPQQGSSGGYTF. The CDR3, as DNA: TGTGCCAGCAGCCCCCAACAGGGGTCTTCGGGCGGCTACACCTTC.

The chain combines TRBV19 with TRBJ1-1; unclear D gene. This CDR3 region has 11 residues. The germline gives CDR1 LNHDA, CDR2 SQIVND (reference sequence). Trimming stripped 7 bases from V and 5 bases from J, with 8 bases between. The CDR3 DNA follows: TGTGCCAGTACTAAGAGGACTGAAGCTTTCTTT. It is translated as CASTKRTEAFF.

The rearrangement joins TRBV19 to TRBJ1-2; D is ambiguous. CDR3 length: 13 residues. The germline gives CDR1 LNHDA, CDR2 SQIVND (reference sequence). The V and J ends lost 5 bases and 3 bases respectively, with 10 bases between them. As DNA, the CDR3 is TGTGCCAGTAGTTACACGGAAGACTATGGCTACACCTTC. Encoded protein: CASSYTEDYGYTF.

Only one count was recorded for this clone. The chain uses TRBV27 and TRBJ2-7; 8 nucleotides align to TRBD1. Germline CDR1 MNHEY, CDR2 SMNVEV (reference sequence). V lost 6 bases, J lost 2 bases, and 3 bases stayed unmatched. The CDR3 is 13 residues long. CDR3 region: CASSDRGPYEQYF. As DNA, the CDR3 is TGTGCCAGCAGCGACAGGGGACCCTACGAGCAGTACTTC.

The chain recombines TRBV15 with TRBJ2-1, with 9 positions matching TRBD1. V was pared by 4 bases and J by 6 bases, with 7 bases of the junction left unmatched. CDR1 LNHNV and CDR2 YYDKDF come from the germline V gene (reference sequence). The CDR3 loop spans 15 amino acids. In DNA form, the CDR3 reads TGTGCCACCAGCAAAGCCTGGACAGGGGTCAATGAGCAGTTCTTC. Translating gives CATSKAWTGVNEQFF.

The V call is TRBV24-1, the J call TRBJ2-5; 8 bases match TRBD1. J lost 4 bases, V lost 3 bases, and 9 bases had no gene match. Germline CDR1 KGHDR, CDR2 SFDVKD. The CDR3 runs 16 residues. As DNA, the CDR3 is TGTGCCACCAGTGATCGGCTCGCCAGGGGGCCAGAGACCCAGTACTTC. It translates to CATSDRLARGPETQYF.

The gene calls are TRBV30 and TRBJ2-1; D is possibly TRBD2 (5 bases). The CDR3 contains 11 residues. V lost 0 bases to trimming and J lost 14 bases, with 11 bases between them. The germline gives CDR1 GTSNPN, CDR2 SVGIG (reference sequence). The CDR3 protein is CAWSVEASKFF. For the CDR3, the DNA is TGTGCCTGGAGTGTAGAGGCTAGCAAGTTCTTC.

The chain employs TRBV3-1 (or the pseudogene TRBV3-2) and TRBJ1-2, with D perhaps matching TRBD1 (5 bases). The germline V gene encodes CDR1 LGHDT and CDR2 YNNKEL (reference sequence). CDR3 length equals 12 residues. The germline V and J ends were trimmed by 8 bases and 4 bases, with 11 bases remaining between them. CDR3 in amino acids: CASGGGSYGYTF. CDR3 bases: TGTGCCAGCGGGGGGGGATCCTATGGCTACACCTTC.

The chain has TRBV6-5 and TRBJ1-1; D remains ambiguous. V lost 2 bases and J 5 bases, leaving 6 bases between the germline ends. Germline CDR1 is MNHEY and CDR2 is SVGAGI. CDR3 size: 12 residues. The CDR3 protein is CASSYGSTEAFF. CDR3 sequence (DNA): TGTGCCAGCAGTTACGGGTCTACTGAAGCTTTCTTT.

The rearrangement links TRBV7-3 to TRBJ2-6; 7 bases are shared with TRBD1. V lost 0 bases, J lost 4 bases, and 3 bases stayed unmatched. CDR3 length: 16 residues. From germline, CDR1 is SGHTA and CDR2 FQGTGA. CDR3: CASSLTGGAGANVLTF. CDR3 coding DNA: TGTGCCAGCAGCTTAACAGGGGGCGCCGGGGCCAACGTCCTGACTTTC.

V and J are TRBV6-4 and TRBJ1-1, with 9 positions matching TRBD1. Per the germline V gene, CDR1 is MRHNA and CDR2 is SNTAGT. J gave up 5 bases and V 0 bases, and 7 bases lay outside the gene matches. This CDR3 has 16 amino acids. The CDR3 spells CASSDSGQGIKTEAFF. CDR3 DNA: TGTGCCAGCAGTGACTCCGGACAGGGGATAAAGACTGAAGCTTTCTTT.

The CDR3 DNA reads TGCGCCAGCAGCCAGGGACGGCGGAACACTGAAGCTTTCTTT. Protein product: CASSQGRRNTEAFF. The rearrangement joins TRBV4-3 to TRBJ1-1; TRBD1 might be the D (5 bases). Trimming stripped 3 bases from V and 1 base from J, with 9 bases between. Germline CDR1 and CDR2: LGHNA and YSLEER. CDR3 length equals 14 residues.

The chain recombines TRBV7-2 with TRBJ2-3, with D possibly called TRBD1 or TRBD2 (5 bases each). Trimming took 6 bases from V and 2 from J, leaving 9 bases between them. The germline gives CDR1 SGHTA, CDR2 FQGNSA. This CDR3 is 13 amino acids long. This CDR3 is CASSRDHTDTQYF. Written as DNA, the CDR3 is TGTGCCAGCAGTCGGGACCACACAGATACGCAGTATTTT.

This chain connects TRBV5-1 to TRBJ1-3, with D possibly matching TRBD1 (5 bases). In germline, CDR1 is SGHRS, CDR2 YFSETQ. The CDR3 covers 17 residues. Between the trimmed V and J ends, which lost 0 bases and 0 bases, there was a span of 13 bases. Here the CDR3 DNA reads TGCGCCAGCAGCTTGGGTCCTAAGGGACCCTCTGGAAACACCATATATTTT. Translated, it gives CASSLGPKGPSGNTIYF.

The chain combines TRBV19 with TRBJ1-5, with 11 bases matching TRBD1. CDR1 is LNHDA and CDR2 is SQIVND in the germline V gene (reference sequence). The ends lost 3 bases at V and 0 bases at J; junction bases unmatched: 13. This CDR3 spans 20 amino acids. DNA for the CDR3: TGTGCCAGTAGTATCCCCCCAAGGACAGGGGGCCGTTATAGCAATCAGCCCCAGCATTTT. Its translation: CASSIPPRTGGRYSNQPQHF.

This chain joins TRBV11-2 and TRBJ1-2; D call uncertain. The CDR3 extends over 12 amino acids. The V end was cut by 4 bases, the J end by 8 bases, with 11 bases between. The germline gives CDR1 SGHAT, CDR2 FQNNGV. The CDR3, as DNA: TGTGCCAGCAGCTCGAACAGAAGGGGCTACACCTTC. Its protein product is CASSSNRRGYTF.

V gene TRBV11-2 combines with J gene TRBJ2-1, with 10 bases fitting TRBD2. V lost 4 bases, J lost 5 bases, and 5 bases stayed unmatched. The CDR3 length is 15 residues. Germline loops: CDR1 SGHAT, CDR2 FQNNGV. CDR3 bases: TGTGCCAGCAGCTATAAACTAGCGGGGAACAATGAGCAGTTCTTC. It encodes CASSYKLAGNNEQFF.

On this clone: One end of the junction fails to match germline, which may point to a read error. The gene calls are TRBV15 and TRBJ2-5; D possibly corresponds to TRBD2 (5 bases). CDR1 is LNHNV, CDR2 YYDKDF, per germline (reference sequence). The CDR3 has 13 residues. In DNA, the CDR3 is TGTGCCACCAGCGCAAGTGGAAGGGAGACCCAGCACTTC. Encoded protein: CATSASGRETQHF.

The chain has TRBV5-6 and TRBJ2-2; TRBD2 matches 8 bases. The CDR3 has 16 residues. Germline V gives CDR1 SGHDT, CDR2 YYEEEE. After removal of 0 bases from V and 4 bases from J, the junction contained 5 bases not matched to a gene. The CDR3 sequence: CASSLAPAGGTGELFF. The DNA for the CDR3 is TGTGCCAGCAGCTTGGCCCCGGCGGGGGGCACCGGGGAGCTGTTTTTT.

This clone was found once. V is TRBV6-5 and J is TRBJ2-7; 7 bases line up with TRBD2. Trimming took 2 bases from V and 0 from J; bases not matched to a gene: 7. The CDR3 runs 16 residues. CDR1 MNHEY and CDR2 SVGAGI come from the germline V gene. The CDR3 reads CASSYGPGTNSYEQYF. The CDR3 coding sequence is TGTGCCAGCAGTTACGGACCCGGGACTAACTCCTACGAGCAGTACTTC.

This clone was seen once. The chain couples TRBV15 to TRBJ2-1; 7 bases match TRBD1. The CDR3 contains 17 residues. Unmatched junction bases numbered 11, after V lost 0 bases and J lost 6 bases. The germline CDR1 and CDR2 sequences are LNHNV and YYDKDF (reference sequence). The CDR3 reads CATSRDLRQGVGNEQFF. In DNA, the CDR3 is TGTGCCACCAGCAGAGATCTGAGACAGGGAGTTGGCAATGAGCAGTTCTTC.

The CDR3, as DNA: TGTGCCAGCAGCCACAAGGGGTATAGGAATTCACCCCTCCACTTT. As protein: CASSHKGYRNSPLHF. The gene calls are TRBV14 and TRBJ1-6; a possible D gene is TRBD1 (5 bases). The V gene lost 3 bases and the J gene lost 7 bases, with 13 bases spanning the gap. Germline assignment: CDR1 SGHDN and CDR2 FVKESK. This CDR3 is 15 amino acids long.

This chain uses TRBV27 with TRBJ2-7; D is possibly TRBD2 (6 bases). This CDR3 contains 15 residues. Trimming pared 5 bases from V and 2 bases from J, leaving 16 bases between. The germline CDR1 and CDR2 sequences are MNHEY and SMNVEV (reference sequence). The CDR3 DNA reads TGTGCCAGCAGTCCCGCCTGGCGGGGAACCTACGAGCAGTACTTC. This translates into CASSPAWRGTYEQYF.

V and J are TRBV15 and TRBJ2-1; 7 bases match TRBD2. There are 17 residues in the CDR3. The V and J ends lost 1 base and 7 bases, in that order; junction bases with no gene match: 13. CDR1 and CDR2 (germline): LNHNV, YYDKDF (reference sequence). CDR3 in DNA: TGTGCCACCAGCAGAGTCCCACCCGGGCTAGCGGTAAATGAGCAGTTCTTC. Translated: CATSRVPPGLAVNEQFF.

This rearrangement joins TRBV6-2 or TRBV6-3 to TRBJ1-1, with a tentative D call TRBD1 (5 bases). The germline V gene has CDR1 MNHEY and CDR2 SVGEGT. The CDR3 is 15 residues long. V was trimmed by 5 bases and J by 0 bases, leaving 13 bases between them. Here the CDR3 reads CASSPPGRMNTEAFF. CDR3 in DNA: TGTGCCAGCAGTCCCCCGGGACGGATGAACACTGAAGCTTTCTTT.

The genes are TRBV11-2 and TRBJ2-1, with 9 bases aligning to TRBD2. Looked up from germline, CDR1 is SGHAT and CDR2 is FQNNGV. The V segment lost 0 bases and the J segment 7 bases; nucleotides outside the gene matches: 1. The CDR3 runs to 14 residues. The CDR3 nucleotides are TGTGCCAGCAGCTTAGAGCTAGCGGGAAATGAGCAGTTCTTC. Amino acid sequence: CASSLELAGNEQFF.